This T cell receptor beta chain was profiled in a study of blood T cell repertoires in COVID-19. Adults between about 18 and 89 years of age took part from 24 US areas. Recovered status in Cohort 3 required two negative PCRs, clearance, or symptom resolution. Repertoires were generated with immunoSEQ multiplex PCR, while TCRdb's copy carries only in-frame clones and drops some. The data hold a few hundred thousand clones, with roughly 85% observed a single time. The sequence was obtained from a man younger than 40 who had recovered from COVID-19. The material sequenced was PBMCs or T cells enriched from blood (not recorded which).

The CDR3 DNA follows: TGCGCCAGCACCACAGGGGGTATGGCTGAAGCTTTCTTT. This gives the protein CASTTGGMAEAFF. V gene TRBV5-1 combines with J gene TRBJ1-1; TRBD1 agrees at 8 bases. CDR1 and CDR2 (germline): SGHRS, YFSETQ. The CDR3 sequence is 13 residues long. J was trimmed by 6 bases and V by 6 bases; bases with no gene match: 7.